The 10 T cell receptor delta chains listed next were all sequenced from one sample in a study of gamma delta lymphoproliferative disorders and STAT genes. TCRdb re-called clones from the multiplex PCR reads via CATT. This sample has approximately 2,200 delta-chain clones; around 1.5% occur once, and the top ten carry 46%. Sequencing used genomic DNA taken from PBMCs of patients and controls. Sequenced: blood. The receptors originated from a human donor in good health.

Worth noting for this clone: The amino acid sequence in TCRdb belongs to a much larger clone and departs from this DNA's translation at residue 5, likely a sequencing read error; the sequence shown is translated from the DNA. The chain couples TRDV1 to TRDJ1; TRDD3 matches 7 bases. The CDR3 has 20 amino acids. Germline CDR1 reads TSWWSYY; CDR2 reads QGS. With V trimmed by 4 bases and J by 0 bases, 20 bases remained unmatched. CDR3 protein: CALGGWGVGRGGPYTDKLIF. CDR3 bases: TGTGCTCTTGGGGGATGGGGCGTCGGACGTGGGGGACCGTACACCGATAAACTCATCTTT.

This clone was seen a few times. This DNA's translation and the protein TCRdb lists, from a much larger clone, do not match at residue 17, likely due to a read error; the protein shown is translated from the DNA. The gene calls are TRDV3 and TRDJ1, with 10 bases aligning to TRDD3. The CDR3 totals 21 residues. The V gene's germline CDR1 is TVYSNPD and CDR2 GDNSRS (reference sequence). The chain's CDR3 is CASPSGLPPVLGDQNTGKLIF. The CDR3 DNA sequence: TGTGCCTCTCCTTCCGGCCTTCCACCCGTACTGGGGGATCAAAACACCGGTAAACTCATCTTT.

Note on this clone: TCRdb has a much larger clone's protein, which differs at residue 8 from the translation of this DNA, likely because of a read error; what is shown is the protein translated from the DNA. The chain joins TRDV2 to TRDJ1, with TRDD3 as a possible D gene (6 bases). Germline lookup yields CDR1 GEAIGNYY and CDR2 EKD. The CDR3 totals 16 residues. Deletions cut 2 bases from V and 0 bases from J, with 15 bases between. The CDR3 loop is CACDNLGNKNTDKLIF. The CDR3 DNA reads TGTGCCTGTGACAACCTGGGGAATAAGAACACCGATAAACTCATCTTT.

This clone occurred a few times. This likely reflects a read error, since a far larger clone is one base away. At the DNA level, this CDR3 is encoded by other sequences in the same sample as well. The CDR3 sequence is CASIYPQGAVYTDKLIF. The CDR3 region has the DNA TGTGCCTCCATCTACCCTCAGGGTGCTGTGTACACCGATAAACTTATCTTT. V gene TRDV3 combines with J gene TRDJ1; no reliable D call. The CDR3 sequence is 17 residues long. The germline V gene encodes CDR1 TVYSNPD and CDR2 GDNSRS (reference sequence).

This clone was seen only a few times. TCRdb assigns this DNA the protein of a much larger clone, which departs from its translation at residue 7; this likely reflects a read error, and the protein shown comes from translating the DNA. The chain links TRDV3 to TRDJ1; 10 bases are shared with TRDD3. V lost 1 base and J lost 3; bases outside the gene matches: 14. Germline-derived CDR1 and CDR2 are TVYSNPD and GDNSRS (reference sequence). The length of the CDR3 is 17 residues. The CDR3 is CAFISSVTGGLADKLIF. The CDR3, as DNA: TGTGCCTTTATATCATCTGTCACTGGGGGATTGGCCGATAAACTCATCTTT. The variable domain in full, completed from reference TRDV3 and TRDJ1, reads CDKVTQSSPDQTVASGSEVVLLCTYDTVYSNPDLFWYRIRPDYSFQFVFYGDNSRSEGADFTQGRFSVKHILTQKAFHLVISPVRTEDSATYYCAFISSVTGGLADKLIFGKGTRVTVEP.

This clone has just a few counts. A read error likely explains why the TCRdb protein, taken from a much larger clone, differs from this DNA's translation at residue 15; the protein shown is translated from the DNA. The chain has TRDV1 and TRDJ1; 7 nucleotides line up with TRDD3. The ends lost 0 bases at V and 4 bases at J; junction bases unmatched: 26. The CDR3 extends over 22 amino acids. The germline V gene encodes CDR1 TSWWSYY and CDR2 QGS. The CDR3 bases are TGTGCTCTTGGGGAACTCGAAGCTGAGGGATACCGATCACCTAAACTGGGCGATAAACTCATCTTT. Translated: CALGELEAEGYRSPKLGDKLIF.

Note on this clone: The protein recorded in TCRdb matches a much larger clone and deviates from this DNA's translation at residue 9, suggesting a read error; the protein here is obtained by translating the DNA. This chain links TRDV2 with TRDJ1, with a possible D match to TRDD3 (6 bases). In germline, CDR1 is GEAIGNYY, CDR2 EKD. Trimming pared 0 bases from V and 3 bases from J, leaving 28 bases between. The CDR3 extends over 20 amino acids. The CDR3 bases are TGTGCCTGTGACACCGTAGGACCGGATACATCTCAAGATGGTTCCGATAAACTCATCTTT. This encodes CACDTVGPDTSQDGSDKLIF.

Comment on this clone: It differs at one base from a far larger clone, so likely a read error. This CDR3 is also generated by other DNA sequences in the sample. The J gene is TRDJ1, the V gene TRDV1, with 9 bases fitting TRDD3. The CDR3 consists of 24 residues. The germline V gene encodes CDR1 TSWWSYY and CDR2 QGS. Here the CDR3 reads CALGELTLVLLKSLGGYGTDKLIF. The DNA for the CDR3 is TGTGCCCTTGGGGAACTAACCTTGGTCCTACTTAAATCCCTTGGGGGATATGGGACCGATAAACTCATCTTT.

As to this clone: Given a far larger clone just one base away, this is likely a sequencing read error. Different DNA sequences within this sample yield the same CDR3. The chain uses TRDV3 and TRDJ1; possibly TRDD2 for D (6 bases). The CDR3 covers 19 residues. V gave up 3 bases and J gave up 4 bases, with 33 bases separating them. The germline V gene encodes CDR1 TVYSNPD and CDR2 GDNSRS (reference sequence). The DNA of the CDR3 is TGTGCCTTCCGTCTTCTCCTACCTCCCATCCTCTTTTGGGTCGATAAACTCATCTTT. It is translated as CAFRLLLPPILFWVDKLIF.

This clone has a handful of counts. A far larger clone is off by one base, so a read error is likely. This sample includes further DNA sequences coding for the same CDR3. This chain joins TRDV1 and TRDJ1; 7 bases agree with TRDD3. Germline CDR1 TSWWSYY, CDR2 QGS. The CDR3 length is 20 residues. The CDR3, as DNA: TGTGCTCTTGGGGAATGGGGCGTCGGACGTGGGGGACCGTACACCGATAAGCTCATCTTT. Its translation: CALGEWGVGRGGPYTDKLIF.